These 29 T cell receptor beta chains share one sample of origin, sequenced in a study of blood T cell repertoires in COVID-19. Libraries were prepared by immunoSEQ multiplex PCR; TCRdb keeps only in-frame clonotypes and omits some of them. This table holds roughly 210,000 clones, around four fifths found once. The sequencing sample was made of peripheral blood. Receptor source: a woman of 80 years or more with COVID-19, enrolled during active disease.

The chain couples TRBV19 to TRBJ1-1, with 7 bases fitting TRBD1. V trimming: 7 bases; J trimming: 2 bases; junction bases outside the gene matches: 7. This CDR3 comprises 14 residues. Germline V gene lookup returns CDR1 LNHDA and CDR2 SQIVND (reference sequence). This CDR3 is CASTEGGTNTEAFF. The CDR3 DNA is TGTGCCAGTACGGAAGGGGGCACTAACACTGAAGCTTTCTTT. The full variable domain, in which reference TRBV19 and TRBJ1-1 provide the parts outside the CDR3, is DGGITQSPKYLFRKEGQNVTLSCEQNLNHDAMYWYRQDPGQGLRLIYYSQIVNDFQKGDIAEGYSVSREKKESFPLTVTSAQKNPTAFYLCASTEGGTNTEAFFGQGTRLTVV.

The rearrangement uses TRBV28 and TRBJ2-7; D unclear. CDR1 and CDR2 (germline): MDHEN, SYDVKM. Trimming pared 5 bases from V and 4 bases from J, leaving 18 bases between. This CDR3 is built from 15 residues. CDR3 DNA sequence: TGTGCCAGCAGTCCAACCCACCTCGGTATTTACGAGCAGTACTTC. The encoded protein is CASSPTHLGIYEQYF.

The chain has TRBV5-1 and TRBJ2-3; 9 bases are a match to TRBD2. Germline V gene lookup returns CDR1 SGHRS and CDR2 YFSETQ. The V gene end was trimmed by 0 bases and the J gene end by 7 bases; junction bases not matched to a gene: 3. CDR3 length: 14 residues. In DNA form, the CDR3 reads TGCGCCAGCAGCTTGGTAGCGGGGGACAATACGCAGTATTTT. Translating gives CASSLVAGDNTQYF.

CDR3 sequence reads: CATREGGRNEQFF. Written as DNA, the CDR3 is TGTGCCACGCGGGAGGGGGGGAGGAATGAGCAGTTCTTC. The chain uses TRBV6-5 and TRBJ2-1, with 9 bases fitting TRBD2. Per germline, CDR1 MNHEY and CDR2 SVGAGI. This CDR3 has 13 residues. The junction had 8 bases not matched to a gene; V was cut back by 10 bases and J by 7 bases.

This chain links TRBV10-3 with TRBJ2-7, with a tentative D call TRBD1 (6 bases). The germline gives CDR1 ENHRY, CDR2 SYGVKD. V lost 4 bases and J 7 bases, leaving 14 bases between the germline ends. The CDR3 is 13 residues long. This CDR3 reads CAISVQGSLEQYV. The DNA for the CDR3 is TGTGCCATCAGTGTACAGGGCAGTTTAGAGCAGTACGTC.

This chain links TRBV5-1 with TRBJ1-4; D is ambiguous. Trimming took 0 bases from V and 3 from J, leaving 9 bases between them. CDR1 and CDR2 (germline): SGHRS, YFSETQ. CDR3 length equals 15 residues. Here the CDR3 DNA reads TGCGCCAGCAGCTTGGTAACAGACCCTAATGAAAAACTGTTTTTT. This gives the protein CASSLVTDPNEKLFF. Drawing the rest from reference TRBV5-1 and TRBJ1-4, the complete variable domain is KAGVTQTPRYLIKTRGQQVTLSCSPISGHRSVSWYQQTPGQGLQFLFEYFSETQRNKGNFPGRFSGRQFSNSRSEMNVSTLELGDSALYLCASSLVTDPNEKLFFGSGTQLSVL.

J is TRBJ1-2 and V is TRBV10-3; TRBD1 is a possible D gene (6 bases). CDR3 size: 13 residues. CDR1 is ENHRY, CDR2 SYGVKD, per germline. V was shortened by 7 bases and J by 7 bases, with 16 bases between the two germline ends. CDR3 amino acids: CAITGGAPGGYTF. CDR3 nucleotide sequence: TGTGCCATCACGGGGGGGGCCCCGGGTGGCTACACCTTC.

This clone was seen a handful of times. The genes are TRBV20-1 and TRBJ2-1; D is uncertain. Germline values: CDR1 DFQATT, CDR2 SNEGSKA (reference sequence). There are 11 residues in the CDR3. With 3 bases removed from V and 4 bases from J, the gap between germline ends came to 4 bases. The DNA for the CDR3 is TGCAGTGCTAGGGCTTACAATGAGCAGTTCTTC. It is translated as CSARAYNEQFF.

This clone is a singleton in its sample. The chain joins TRBV13 to TRBJ1-2; the match to TRBD1 covers 9 bases. V trimming: 6 bases; J trimming: 2 bases; junction bases outside the gene matches: 4. Germline-derived CDR1 and CDR2 are PRHDT and FYEKMQ (reference sequence). CDR3 size: 14 residues. CDR3 in amino acids: CASRPGTGNYGYTF. The CDR3 region has the DNA TGTGCCAGCAGACCCGGGACAGGGAACTATGGCTACACCTTC. The full variable domain, in which reference TRBV13 and TRBJ1-2 provide the parts outside the CDR3, is AAGVIQSPRHLIKEKRETATLKCYPIPRHDTVYWYQQGPGQDPQFLISFYEKMQSDKGSIPDRFSAQQFSDYHSELNMSSLELGDSALYFCASRPGTGNYGYTFGSGTRLTVV.

This chain connects TRBV3-1 (or the pseudogene TRBV3-2) to TRBJ2-3; D possibly corresponds to TRBD2 (5 bases). The ends were cut back, 4 bases at V and 2 bases at J, with 10 bases in the middle. CDR1 LGHDT and CDR2 YNNKEL come from the germline V gene (reference sequence). The CDR3 extends over 14 amino acids. DNA of the CDR3: TGTGCCAGCAGCCCTGAGGACTTCACAGATACGCAGTATTTT. Protein: CASSPEDFTDTQYF.

V and J are TRBV5-4 and TRBJ1-2; 11 positions match TRBD1. The CDR3 totals 14 residues. V dropped 3 bases and J dropped 7; count of bases not matched to a gene: 5. The V gene's germline CDR1 is SGHNT and CDR2 YYREEE (reference sequence). The CDR3 spells CASSSGTGGFGYTF. CDR3 nucleotide sequence: TGTGCCAGCAGCTCCGGGACAGGGGGATTTGGCTACACCTTC. Combining the CDR3 with reference TRBV5-4 and TRBJ1-2 gives the whole variable domain ETGVTQSPTHLIKTRGQQVTLRCSSQSGHNTVSWYQQALGQGPQFIFQYYREEENGRGNFPPRFSGLQFPNYSSELNVNALELDDSALYLCASSSGTGGFGYTFGSGTRLTVV.

The chain carries TRBV9 and TRBJ2-7; D not resolved. The CDR3 runs to 15 residues. Germline V gene sequence: CDR1 SGDLS, CDR2 YYNGEE. Between the trimmed V and J ends, which lost 0 bases and 1 base, there was a span of 11 bases. The CDR3 sequence: CASSVELAPSYEQYF. The CDR3 nucleotides read TGTGCCAGCAGCGTAGAACTCGCTCCTTCCTACGAGCAGTACTTC.

Comment on this clone: One end of the junction varies from germline; a read error may be responsible. The chain combines TRBV7-6 with TRBJ1-1; perhaps TRBD1 as D (6 bases). Germline V CDR1 and CDR2: SGHVS, FNYEAQ. CDR3 size: 15 residues. CDR3 protein: CASSLAGQTNTEAFF. Here the CDR3 DNA reads TGTGCCAGCAGTTTAGCCGGACAGACGAACACTGAAGCTTTCTTT.

CDR3: CASRGGTPSSYNEQFF. The DNA of the CDR3 is TGCGCCAGCAGGGGCGGGACGCCAAGCTCCTACAATGAGCAGTTCTTC. This chain links TRBV5-1 with TRBJ2-1, with D possibly being TRBD2 (6 bases). Between the trimmed V and J ends, which lost 5 bases and 0 bases, there was a span of 15 bases. There are 16 residues in the CDR3. Germline V gene lookup returns CDR1 SGHRS and CDR2 YFSETQ.

This chain links TRBV5-1 with TRBJ2-1; perhaps TRBD2 as D (5 bases). V lost 0 bases to trimming and J lost 0 bases, with 10 bases between them. Looked up from germline, CDR1 is SGHRS and CDR2 is YFSETQ. The length of the CDR3 is 16 residues. The CDR3 coding sequence is TGCGCCAGCAGCTTGGTTCGGGGAATCTCCTACAATGAGCAGTTCTTC. It translates to CASSLVRGISYNEQFF.

In its sample, this clone was seen a few times. This chain uses TRBV29-1 with TRBJ1-3; 7 bases match TRBD1. Germline CDR1 and CDR2: SQVTM and ANQGSEA. Unmatched junction bases numbered 9, after V lost 3 bases and J lost 4 bases. CDR3 length equals 15 residues. This chain's CDR3 is CSVDSWDSSGNTIYF. CDR3 DNA: TGCAGCGTTGATTCGTGGGACAGCTCAGGAAACACCATATATTTT.

The rearrangement joins TRBV6-6 to TRBJ1-2; a possible D gene is TRBD1 (6 bases). This CDR3 region has 15 residues. CDR1 is MNHNY, CDR2 SVGAGI, per germline (reference sequence). Deletions cut 5 bases from V and 1 base from J, with 14 bases between. The CDR3, as DNA: TGTGCCAGCAGTAGACCCGGACAGAGTAACTATGGCTACACCTTC. It encodes CASSRPGQSNYGYTF.

The CDR3 coding sequence is TGTGCCAGCAGCGTAGATCAGGGGAATTCACCCCTCCACTTT. It translates to CASSVDQGNSPLHF. This rearrangement joins TRBV9 to TRBJ1-6, with D perhaps matching TRBD1 (6 bases). The CDR3 is 14 residues long. The germline V gene has CDR1 SGDLS and CDR2 YYNGEE. V was cut by 0 bases and J by 7 bases, with 8 bases left in between.

This clone was seen a single time. The gene calls are TRBV5-4 and TRBJ1-2; TRBD1 is a possible D gene (5 bases). Trimming took 0 bases from V and 8 from J, leaving 14 bases between them. CDR1 and CDR2 from the germline V gene are SGHNT and YYREEE (reference sequence). This CDR3 is 14 amino acids long. DNA of the CDR3: TGTGCCAGCAGCTTGGTAACGACCTCAGGGGGCTACACCTTC. This encodes CASSLVTTSGGYTF.

The rearrangement joins TRBV27 to TRBJ1-1; TRBD1 is a possible D gene (6 bases). CDR3 length: 16 amino acids. The germline V and J ends were trimmed by 4 bases and 5 bases, with 20 bases remaining between them. CDR1 and CDR2 (germline): MNHEY, SMNVEV (reference sequence). The CDR3 sequence: CASSSLGGGRGTEAFF. CDR3 sequence (DNA): TGTGCCAGCAGTTCCCTTGGGGGGGGGCGGGGAACTGAAGCTTTCTTT.

The chain is built from TRBV6-5 and TRBJ1-2; 9 nucleotides match TRBD1. The germline CDR1 and CDR2 sequences are MNHEY and SVGAGI. The CDR3 runs to 16 residues. V trimming: 4 bases; J trimming: 7 bases; junction bases outside the gene matches: 13. The CDR3 bases are TGTGCCAGCAGTTCCTACACGGGGACAGGGAGTCGTGGCTACACCTTC. Translating it yields CASSSYTGTGSRGYTF.

The chain couples TRBV3-1 (or the pseudogene TRBV3-2) to TRBJ2-1; the D is unclear. Germline CDR1 LGHDT, CDR2 YNNKEL (reference sequence). There are 13 residues in the CDR3. V shed 2 bases and J shed 7 bases, with 9 bases lying between them. As DNA, the CDR3 is TGTGCCAGCAGCCAACTTAGCTTAAATGAGCAGTTCTTC. Its translation is CASSQLSLNEQFF.

The chain is built from TRBV7-2 and TRBJ2-5, with TRBD1 identical over 10 bases. The CDR3 runs to 15 residues. Germline CDR1 is SGHTA and CDR2 is FQGNSA. After removal of 5 bases from V and 5 bases from J, the junction contained 8 bases not matched to a gene. CDR3: CASSGDRGGGETQYF. CDR3 sequence (DNA): TGTGCCAGCAGCGGGGACAGGGGTGGCGGCGAGACCCAGTACTTC.

V and J are TRBV30 and TRBJ1-4; D is possibly TRBD1 (5 bases). V shed 4 bases and J shed 0 bases, with 9 bases lying between them. CDR3 size: 14 residues. In germline, CDR1 is GTSNPN, CDR2 SVGIG (reference sequence). The CDR3 nucleotides are TGTGCCTGGAATGGGGGGGCAACTAATGAAAAACTGTTTTTT. It translates to CAWNGGATNEKLFF.

This clone was counted only a few times. The chain recombines TRBV11-2 with TRBJ1-6; TRBD1 might be the D (6 bases). The V gene's germline CDR1 is SGHAT and CDR2 FQNNGV. CDR3 length: 16 residues. Trimming stripped 2 bases from V and 4 bases from J, with 12 bases between. The CDR3 nucleotides read TGTGCCAGCAGCTTAACAGGGAATACTTATAATTCACCCCTCCACTTT. It specifies CASSLTGNTYNSPLHF. Combining the CDR3 with reference TRBV11-2 and TRBJ1-6 gives the whole variable domain EAGVAQSPRYKIIEKRQSVAFWCNPISGHATLYWYQQILGQGPKLLIQFQNNGVVDDSQLPKDRFSAERLKGVDSTLKIQPAKLEDSAVYLCASSLTGNTYNSPLHFGNGTRLTVT.

The CDR3 sequence: CASEGPDRKPLYTF. The CDR3 DNA is TGTGCCAGCGAGGGGCCGGACAGGAAACCTTTGTACACCTTC. The gene calls are TRBV28 and TRBJ1-2; 7 bases map to TRBD1. Trimming cost V 8 bases and J 11 bases; bases outside gene matches: 17. The CDR3 runs to 14 residues. Per germline, CDR1 MDHEN and CDR2 SYDVKM.

The chain is built from TRBV4-2 and TRBJ1-6, with TRBD1 matching 9 bases. This CDR3 has 15 amino acids. V trimming: 1 base; J trimming: 7 bases; junction bases outside the gene matches: 2. From germline, CDR1 is LGHNA and CDR2 YNFKEQ. CDR3 loop: CASSQGGTGNSPLHF. The CDR3 DNA follows: TGTGCCAGCAGCCAAGGAGGGACAGGGAATTCACCCCTCCACTTT.

The chain joins TRBV19 to TRBJ1-1; D possibly corresponds to TRBD1 (5 bases). This CDR3 comprises 14 residues. The ends were cut back, 4 bases at V and 4 bases at J, with 13 bases in the middle. Per the germline V gene, CDR1 is LNHDA and CDR2 is SQIVND (reference sequence). Here the CDR3 reads CASSKTSQGTEAFF. CDR3 coding DNA: TGTGCCAGTAGTAAGACATCCCAGGGCACTGAAGCTTTCTTT.

This sequence joins TRBV18 and TRBJ2-6; D possibly corresponds to TRBD1 (6 bases). Trimming cost V 5 bases and J 0 bases, with 14 bases left between them. CDR1 KGHSH and CDR2 LQKENI come from the germline V gene. The CDR3 length is 17 residues. In DNA, the CDR3 is TGTGCCAGCTCATTACAGGGCTTTGGCTCTGGGGCCAACGTCCTGACTTTC. Its translation: CASSLQGFGSGANVLTF.